Listed here is a single T cell receptor beta chain. Clones were sequenced by immunoSEQ multiplex PCR, and TCRdb holds only the in-frame ones, with some missing. Of around 180,000 clones listed, roughly 77% are singletons. The sample is drawn from a study of blood T cell repertoires in COVID-19. This CDR3 region has 16 residues. Specimen: peripheral blood. This sequence joins TRBV21-1 and TRBJ1-2; the D call of TRBD1 is as the table states it, not checked on the DNA. TRBV21-1 is flagged as a pseudogene. The sequence was obtained from a woman of 80 years or more with COVID-19, enrolled during active disease. The CDR3 is CASSNHTGGQNYGYTF. In nucleotides, the CDR3 is TGTGCCAGCAGCAACCATACAGGGGGCCAAAACTATGGCTACACCTTC.